This T cell receptor (beta chain) was captured in a study of T cells after posttransplantation cyclophosphamide. Profiling relied on immunoSEQ multiplex PCR, and the TCRdb table lists in-frame clones only, not all of them. Of 7,500 to 10,000 clones in the sample, roughly 98% are singletons; the top ten hold less than 0.3%. General study results and limits: Later blood repertoires were often dominated by clones from the donor CD8+ memory compartment. Recipient CMV seropositivity and CMV reactivation strongly tracked TRB clonality.

After removal of 7 bases from V and 0 bases from J, the junction contained 9 bases not matched to a gene. The CDR3 spans 18 residues. Germline CDR1 and CDR2: SGHRS and YFSETQ. Cells defined as naive were viable CD3+CD4+ or CD3+CD8+ and CCR7+CD45RA+CD45RO-CD95-CD27+CD28+. Peripheral blood was collected from the related graft donor on the marrow donation day. Details on this clone: Its antigen is currently unknown.

This TCR was sampled from a woman aged 55-69 years in good health, CMV-negative, and a related stem cell transplant donor. The sample comprised naive CD4+ T cells sorted from PBMCs. The J gene is TRBJ2-1, the V gene TRBV5-1; 14 bases line up with TRBD2. The CDR3 here is CASGTGLAGVSSYNEQFF. Here the CDR3 DNA reads TGCGCCAGCGGCACGGGACTAGCGGGAGTGAGCTCCTACAATGAGCAGTTCTTC. Supplemented by reference TRBV5-1 and TRBJ2-1, the full variable domain reads KAGVTQTPRYLIKTRGQQVTLSCSPISGHRSVSWYQQTPGQGLQFLFEYFSETQRNKGNFPGRFSGRQFSNSRSEMNVSTLELGDSALYLCASGTGLAGVSSYNEQFFGPGTRLTVL.